Listed here are 30 T cell receptor beta chains from one sample, sequenced in a study of shared clonotypes between healthy human individuals (dated by TCRdb to the early 2020s). The library came from the immunoSEQ multiplex PCR assay. TCRdb obtained this table from immuneACCESS and retained in-frame rearrangements with V and J assigned. These tables miss some clones; where compared with another copy, unresolved V genes account for less than half of the shortfall, and the remainder is unexplained. Across this sample there are 2 million to 2.5 million clones, with more than 85% seen only once. The ten largest clones add up to under 0.45% of the sample. Sequencing input: naive CD4+ T cells from PBMCs. The cell subset or site label, read with the paper, signifies: CD45RA+ positively selected. The receptors were sampled from a young man in good health. Some clones in this sample may be carry-over from other donors' samples.

V is TRBV19 and J is TRBJ1-4, with D perhaps TRBD1 (5 bases). The CDR3 has 14 residues. The germline V gene encodes CDR1 LNHDA and CDR2 SQIVND (reference sequence). Deletions cut 9 bases from V and 5 bases from J, with 16 bases between. CDR3 nucleotide sequence: TGTGCCAGCGCCGCCGCGGGGCTGAATGAAAAACTGTTTTTT. This sequence encodes CASAAAGLNEKLFF.

The gene calls are TRBV5-1 and TRBJ1-3; possibly TRBD1 for D (6 bases). The germline V gene has CDR1 SGHRS and CDR2 YFSETQ. V was shortened by 3 bases and J by 3 bases, with 16 bases between the two germline ends. The CDR3 sequence is 16 residues long. The CDR3 is CASSSRPGANGNTIYF. The CDR3 DNA reads as TGCGCCAGCAGCTCGAGGCCGGGGGCGAATGGAAACACCATATATTTT.

A single count supports this clone. The V gene is TRBV28, the J gene TRBJ2-5; no firm D call. Deletions cut 5 bases from V and 5 bases from J, with 9 bases between. Looked up from germline, CDR1 is MDHEN and CDR2 is SYDVKM. CDR3 length equals 12 residues. The CDR3 DNA is TGTGCCAGCAGTCCCACAGCGGAGACCCAGTACTTC. It specifies CASSPTAETQYF. The full variable domain, in which reference TRBV28 and TRBJ2-5 provide the parts outside the CDR3, is DVKVTQSSRYLVKRTGEKVFLECVQDMDHENMFWYRQDPGLGLRLIYFSYDVKMKEKGDIPEGYSVSREKKERFSLILESASTNQTSMYLCASSPTAETQYFGPGTRLLVL.

Turning to this clone: At one boundary the junction diverges from the germline segment, which might be a read error. The chain couples TRBV10-3 to TRBJ2-2, with D perhaps matching TRBD2 (5 bases). The CDR3 is made up of 16 amino acids. Germline loops: CDR1 ENHRY, CDR2 SYGVKD. CDR3 protein: CAISESPRGNAGELFF. In nucleotides, the CDR3 is TGTGCCATCAGTGAGTCACCCCGAGGGAACGCCGGGGAGCTGTTTTTT.

The rearrangement uses TRBV5-4 and TRBJ2-7, with TRBD2 identical over 8 bases. CDR1 SGHNT and CDR2 YYREEE come from the germline V gene (reference sequence). The V segment lost 4 bases and the J segment 6 bases; nucleotides outside the gene matches: 15. The CDR3 covers 16 residues. CDR3 DNA sequence: TGTGCCAGCAGCCCGGGCACGGGACTAGGACGCAGCGAGCAGTACTTC. It specifies CASSPGTGLGRSEQYF.

This chain joins TRBV6-5 and TRBJ2-5; TRBD2 matches at 8 bases. Per the germline V gene, CDR1 is MNHEY and CDR2 is SVGAGI. J lost 5 bases, V lost 4 bases, and 6 bases had no gene match. This CDR3 is built from 14 residues. The CDR3 nucleotides read TGTGCCAGCAGTTCCCGAACGGGGGGGGAGACCCAGTACTTC. Protein product: CASSSRTGGETQYF.

This rearrangement joins TRBV10-3 to TRBJ1-1; tentative D call: TRBD1 (6 bases). V gave up 10 bases and J gave up 2 bases, with 14 bases separating them. From germline, CDR1 is ENHRY and CDR2 SYGVKD. The CDR3 covers 13 residues. CDR3: CASKQGINTEAFF. For the CDR3, the DNA is TGTGCCAGCAAACAGGGCATCAACACTGAAGCTTTCTTT.

The chain employs TRBV27 and TRBJ1-2, with unresolved D. V lost 5 bases, J lost 5 bases, and 21 bases lay in between. The CDR3 length is 16 residues. Germline V gives CDR1 MNHEY, CDR2 SMNVEV (reference sequence). The CDR3 region has the DNA TGTGCCAGCAGTCCCATTGGATCCACCCGCAGTTATGGCTACACCTTC. This encodes CASSPIGSTRSYGYTF.

This rearrangement joins TRBV28 to TRBJ1-5, with TRBD1 matching over 8 bases. This CDR3 is built from 15 residues. The ends lost 4 bases at V and 6 bases at J; junction bases unmatched: 8. Germline CDR1 is MDHEN and CDR2 is SYDVKM. The CDR3 sequence: CASSYGRQGSQPQHF. The CDR3 nucleotides are TGTGCCAGCAGTTACGGGAGACAGGGGAGTCAGCCCCAGCATTTT.

About this clone: The same CDR3 also results from other DNA sequences found in this sample. V is TRBV18 and J is TRBJ2-1; the match to TRBD2 covers 8 bases. Trimming removed 0 bases from V and 3 bases from J; junction bases left unmatched: 1. Germline V gene sequence: CDR1 KGHSH, CDR2 LQKENI. The CDR3 is made up of 15 amino acids. CDR3 loop: CASSPPAGGYNEQFF. CDR3 DNA sequence: TGTGCCAGCTCACCACCGGCGGGAGGCTACAATGAGCAGTTCTTC.

The chain has TRBV19 and TRBJ2-1; 10 bases line up with TRBD2. From germline, CDR1 is LNHDA and CDR2 SQIVND (reference sequence). With V trimmed by 4 bases and J by 6 bases, 9 bases remained unmatched. The length of the CDR3 is 16 residues. The CDR3 coding sequence is TGTGCCAGTAGTAACCCCTCAGCGGGAGGGCTCAATGAGCAGTTCTTC. As protein: CASSNPSAGGLNEQFF. Based on the CDR3 plus reference TRBV19 and TRBJ2-1, the full variable domain is DGGITQSPKYLFRKEGQNVTLSCEQNLNHDAMYWYRQDPGQGLRLIYYSQIVNDFQKGDIAEGYSVSREKKESFPLTVTSAQKNPTAFYLCASSNPSAGGLNEQFFGPGTRLTVL.

This chain joins TRBV18 and TRBJ1-2; no firm D call. The CDR3 is 14 amino acids. CDR1 is KGHSH and CDR2 is LQKENI in the germline V gene. V was trimmed by 8 bases and J by 4 bases, leaving 17 bases between them. The CDR3 DNA is TGTGCCAGCACTGAAGGTGCAACCTCCTATGGCTACACCTTC. Translating it yields CASTEGATSYGYTF.

The chain recombines TRBV29-1 with TRBJ2-7, with 7 bases that match TRBD1. CDR3 length: 13 residues. CDR1 is SQVTM and CDR2 is ANQGSEA in the germline V gene. Trimming cost V 7 bases and J 6 bases; bases outside gene matches: 12. The CDR3 loop is CSGLRGLWIEQYF. CDR3 nucleotides: TGCAGCGGCTTGAGGGGGCTCTGGATCGAGCAGTACTTC.

The chain has TRBV6-5 and TRBJ1-1; 7 bases match TRBD1. The germline V gene has CDR1 MNHEY and CDR2 SVGAGI. The CDR3 has 14 residues. V was clipped by 5 bases and J by 8 bases; unmatched bases: 11. The CDR3 DNA follows: TGTGCCAGCAGTCGAAATTCCGGGACAGAAGAAGCTTTCTTT. Amino acid sequence: CASSRNSGTEEAFF.

The V call is TRBV27, the J call TRBJ1-5; tentative D call: TRBD1 (6 bases). The V and J ends lost 5 bases and 0 bases respectively, with 14 bases between them. Germline assignment: CDR1 MNHEY and CDR2 SMNVEV (reference sequence). This CDR3 comprises 16 residues. CDR3 DNA sequence: TGTGCCAGCAGTAAAGGACAGTACAATAGCAATCAGCCCCAGCATTTT. Protein sequence: CASSKGQYNSNQPQHF.

CDR3 loop: CASSPQGVGNTIYF. The DNA for the CDR3 is TGTGCCAGCTCACCCCAGGGGGTTGGAAACACCATATATTTT. This sequence joins TRBV18 and TRBJ1-3, with TRBD1 matching over 7 bases. This CDR3 has 14 amino acids. V gave up 3 bases and J gave up 3 bases; unmatched junction bases: 2. Germline lookup yields CDR1 KGHSH and CDR2 LQKENI.

As concerns this clone: At the DNA level, this CDR3 is encoded by other sequences in the same sample as well. The J gene is TRBJ2-3, the V gene TRBV5-1; no definite D call. Between the trimmed V and J ends, which lost 4 bases and 0 bases, there was a span of 9 bases. The CDR3 covers 14 residues. Germline lookup yields CDR1 SGHRS and CDR2 YFSETQ. The CDR3 DNA follows: TGCGCCAGCAGCCCCCCCGGCAGCACAGATACGCAGTATTTT. Protein: CASSPPGSTDTQYF.

This clone was observed once. The chain couples TRBV7-3 to TRBJ2-2; D is unresolved. Per the germline V gene, CDR1 is SGHTA and CDR2 is FQGTGA. The CDR3 sequence is 16 residues long. With 1 base removed from V and 0 bases from J, the gap between germline ends came to 9 bases. The CDR3 loop reads CASSLMRQTNTGELFF. For the CDR3, the DNA is TGTGCCAGCAGCTTAATGCGGCAGACGAACACCGGGGAGCTGTTTTTT.

The J gene is TRBJ2-1, the V gene TRBV28, with 8 nucleotides matching TRBD1. The CDR3 contains 13 residues. Trimming removed 8 bases from V and 8 bases from J; junction bases left unmatched: 8. In germline, CDR1 is MDHEN, CDR2 SYDVKM. DNA of the CDR3: TGTGCCAGCGTGACAGGGGCGATTGATGAGCAGTTCTTC. This encodes CASVTGAIDEQFF.

The rearrangement joins TRBV7-2 to TRBJ1-3; no clear D. The CDR3 contains 16 residues. Trimming removed 1 base at V and 0 bases at J, with 10 bases between. Germline CDR1 reads SGHTA; CDR2 reads FQGNSA. The DNA of the CDR3 is TGTGCCAGCAGCTTAGTATCGTGGGGCTCTGGAAACACCATATATTTT. Amino acids: CASSLVSWGSGNTIYF.

The chain joins TRBV28 to TRBJ1-4; D is perhaps TRBD1 (6 bases). The ends were cut back, 4 bases at V and 0 bases at J, with 9 bases in the middle. The CDR3 totals 15 residues. Germline assignment: CDR1 MDHEN and CDR2 SYDVKM. The DNA for the CDR3 is TGTGCCAGCAGTTACAGGGTTGCAACTAATGAAAAACTGTTTTTT. Translated, it gives CASSYRVATNEKLFF.

The chain is built from TRBV18 and TRBJ2-7; D remains unclear. Deletions cut 4 bases from V and 6 bases from J, with 19 bases between. This CDR3 comprises 15 residues. Germline loops: CDR1 KGHSH, CDR2 LQKENI. CDR3 in amino acids: CASSHEVGLVIEQYF. CDR3 nucleotides: TGTGCCAGCTCACACGAAGTAGGCTTAGTAATCGAGCAGTACTTC.

The V gene is TRBV14, the J gene TRBJ2-1; 7 nucleotides line up with TRBD1. Per germline, CDR1 SGHDN and CDR2 FVKESK. Unmatched junction bases numbered 3, after V lost 1 base and J lost 6 bases. The CDR3 is 14 amino acids. DNA for the CDR3: TGTGCCAGCAGCCAAGGTGACAGGGCCAATGAGCAGTTCTTC. It yields the protein CASSQGDRANEQFF.

The chain has TRBV19 and TRBJ1-1; TRBD1 matches 9 bases. The CDR3 has 16 residues. Unmatched junction bases numbered 12, after V lost 6 bases and J lost 4 bases. Germline CDR1 reads LNHDA; CDR2 reads SQIVND (reference sequence). DNA for the CDR3: TGTGCCAGTAGCCTCCGGGACAGGGAGAAGGTCACTGAAGCTTTCTTT. Amino acid sequence: CASSLRDREKVTEAFF. The whole variable domain, remainder taken from reference TRBV19 and TRBJ1-1, is DGGITQSPKYLFRKEGQNVTLSCEQNLNHDAMYWYRQDPGQGLRLIYYSQIVNDFQKGDIAEGYSVSREKKESFPLTVTSAQKNPTAFYLCASSLRDREKVTEAFFGQGTRLTVV.

This clone was seen only a few times. The same CDR3 arises from other DNA sequences in this sample as well. The J gene is TRBJ2-1, the V gene TRBV7-2; 9 nucleotides agree with TRBD2. Germline-derived CDR1 and CDR2 are SGHTA and FQGNSA. J lost 3 bases, V lost 1 base, and 1 base had no gene match. The CDR3 is made up of 15 amino acids. The CDR3 coding sequence is TGTGCCAGCAGCTTAGGACTAGCGGACTACAATGAGCAGTTCTTC. Residues: CASSLGLADYNEQFF.

CDR3 bases: TGTGCCAGCAGCTTGGGACTAGGAGGTGGGAACACCGGGGAGCTGTTTTTT. This gives the protein CASSLGLGGGNTGELFF. V gene TRBV11-3 combines with J gene TRBJ2-2, with TRBD2 matching 8 bases. The V gene end was trimmed by 3 bases and the J gene end by 1 base; junction bases not matched to a gene: 7. CDR3 length equals 17 residues. Germline loops: CDR1 SGHNT, CDR2 YENEEA.

This sequence joins TRBV28 and TRBJ1-1; D call uncertain. V shed 4 bases and J shed 4 bases, with 7 bases lying between them. The CDR3 sequence is 12 residues long. Germline CDR1 reads MDHEN; CDR2 reads SYDVKM. The CDR3: CASSSLGTEAFF. The CDR3 nucleotides are TGTGCCAGCAGTTCCCTAGGCACTGAAGCTTTCTTT.

J is TRBJ1-4 and V is TRBV6-5; D not resolved. The V and J ends lost 8 bases and 3 bases respectively, with 13 bases between them. Germline V gene lookup returns CDR1 MNHEY and CDR2 SVGAGI. The CDR3 contains 14 residues. CDR3 protein: CASGGQRSNEKLFF. In DNA form, the CDR3 reads TGTGCCAGCGGAGGGCAAAGGTCTAATGAAAAACTGTTTTTT.

This chain connects TRBV11-1 to TRBJ2-7; D possibly corresponds to TRBD2 (5 bases). CDR3 size: 16 residues. The V gene's germline CDR1 is SGHAT and CDR2 FQDESV (reference sequence). V was shortened by 1 base and J by 3 bases, with 16 bases between the two germline ends. CDR3 loop: CASSLDGSRAGYEQYF. The CDR3 region has the DNA TGTGCCAGCAGCTTAGACGGCAGCCGGGCGGGCTACGAGCAGTACTTC.

This clone was recorded only once. The rearrangement links TRBV27 to TRBJ2-7, with TRBD1 matching over 7 bases. CDR3 length: 14 amino acids. The germline V gene has CDR1 MNHEY and CDR2 SMNVEV (reference sequence). Trimming cost V 2 bases and J 2 bases; bases outside gene matches: 3. The CDR3, as DNA: TGTGCCAGCAGTTTACGGACAGGTACCTACGAGCAGTACTTC. It codes for CASSLRTGTYEQYF.